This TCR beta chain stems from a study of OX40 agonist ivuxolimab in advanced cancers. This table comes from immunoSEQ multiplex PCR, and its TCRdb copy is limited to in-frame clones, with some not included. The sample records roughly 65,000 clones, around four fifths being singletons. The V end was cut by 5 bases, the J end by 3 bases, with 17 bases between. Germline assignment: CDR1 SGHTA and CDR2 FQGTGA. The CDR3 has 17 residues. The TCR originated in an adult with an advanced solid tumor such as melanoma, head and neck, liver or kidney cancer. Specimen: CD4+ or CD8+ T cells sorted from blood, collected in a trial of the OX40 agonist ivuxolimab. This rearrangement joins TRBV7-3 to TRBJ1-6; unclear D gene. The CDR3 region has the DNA TGTGCCAGCAGCCTAATTCGTCCCATATTCTATAATTCACCCCTCCACTTT. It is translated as CASSLIRPIFYNSPLHF. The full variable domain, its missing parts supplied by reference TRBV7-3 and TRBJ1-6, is GAGVSQTPSNKVTEKGKYVELRCDPISGHTALYWYRQSLGQGPEFLIYFQGTGAADDSGLPNDRFFAVRPEGSVSTLKIQRTERGDSAVYLCASSLIRPIFYNSPLHFGNGTRLTVT.